This T cell receptor beta chain was documented in a study of T cell changes during pregnancy in multiple sclerosis. Some clones are missing from TCRdb's copy, which holds only in-frame ones; the method was immunoSEQ multiplex PCR. This table has tens of thousands of clones, 80% to 95% appearing once. Sample: CD4+ T cells from peripheral blood mononuclear cells, taken in the third trimester of pregnancy. This TCR was sampled from a female donor in good health, enrolled as a control in a pregnancy study.

In nucleotides, the CDR3 is TGTGCCGGGGGACAGGGGGATGTTCAGCCCCAGCATTTT. It translates to CAGGQGDVQPQHF. J is TRBJ1-5 and V is TRBV28, with 11 nucleotides matching TRBD1. The CDR3 is 13 amino acids. The junction had 6 bases not matched to a gene; V was cut back by 11 bases and J by 6 bases. CDR1 and CDR2 (germline): MDHEN, SYDVKM.